These 19 T cell receptor beta chains share one sample of origin, sequenced in a study of cytomegalovirus exposure and HLA in healthy donors. PCR used 60 Vbeta primers and 13 Jbeta primers. Sequencing used immunoSEQ multiplex PCR; TCRdb keeps in-frame clones, though not all of them. This table has about 140,000 clones, around 80% appearing once. The sequenced sample was PBMCs. The receptors were gathered from a man aged 35 to 55 in good health and CMV-seropositive.

The chain carries TRBV27 and TRBJ2-1; 8 bases are shared with TRBD1. J was trimmed by 6 bases and V by 3 bases; bases with no gene match: 4. Germline V gene sequence: CDR1 MNHEY, CDR2 SMNVEV (reference sequence). The CDR3 runs 14 residues. The CDR3 is CASSLQGALNEQFF. The CDR3 coding sequence is TGTGCCAGCAGTTTGCAGGGGGCGCTCAATGAGCAGTTCTTC.

The J gene is TRBJ1-1, the V gene TRBV11-2; D is uncertain. The CDR3 runs 14 residues. Looked up from germline, CDR1 is SGHAT and CDR2 is FQNNGV. V shed 1 base and J shed 5 bases, with 11 bases lying between them. The CDR3 sequence: CASSLGVSATEAFF. The CDR3 nucleotides are TGTGCCAGCAGCTTAGGGGTGAGCGCGACTGAAGCTTTCTTT.

The rearrangement joins TRBV9 to TRBJ1-5; no clear D. Germline V gene data show CDR1 as SGDLS and CDR2 as YYNGEE. Deletions cut 4 bases from V and 0 bases from J, with 8 bases between. CDR3 size: 14 residues. The CDR3 DNA reads TGTGCCAGCAGCCAAGACATTAGCAATCAGCCCCAGCATTTT. This translates into CASSQDISNQPQHF. The whole variable domain, remainder taken from reference TRBV9 and TRBJ1-5, is DSGVTQTPKHLITATGQRVTLRCSPRSGDLSVYWYQQSLDQGLQFLIQYYNGEERAKGNILERFSAQQFPDLHSELNLSSLELGDSALYFCASSQDISNQPQHFGDGTRLSIL.

The CDR3 reads CASSQEDSGANVLTF. The CDR3 DNA reads as TGCGCCAGCAGCCAAGAAGACTCCGGGGCCAACGTCCTGACTTTC. The rearrangement uses TRBV4-1 and TRBJ2-6, with no clear D. Germline-derived CDR1 and CDR2 are MGHRA and YSYEKL. There are 15 residues in the CDR3. The V gene lost 0 bases and the J gene lost 4 bases, with 7 bases spanning the gap.

The chain couples TRBV7-9 to TRBJ1-1; D gene uncertain. Per the germline V gene, CDR1 is SEHNR and CDR2 is FQNEAQ (reference sequence). This CDR3 has 14 amino acids. V lost 2 bases and J 3 bases, leaving 10 bases between the germline ends. CDR3 in amino acids: CASSLFMSDTEAFF. CDR3 nucleotides: TGTGCCAGCAGCTTATTTATGTCCGACACTGAAGCTTTCTTT.

The rearrangement joins TRBV5-1 to TRBJ2-1, with D perhaps matching TRBD2 (6 bases). Germline loops: CDR1 SGHRS, CDR2 YFSETQ. Trimming removed 4 bases from V and 8 bases from J, with 22 bases in between. The CDR3 has 16 amino acids. DNA of the CDR3: TGCGCCAGCAGCCCGCGGGTGGCTAGCGACGTGGATGAGCAGTTCTTC. It translates to CASSPRVASDVDEQFF.

The chain joins TRBV7-9 to TRBJ1-1; 7 nucleotides agree with TRBD1. Germline assignment: CDR1 SEHNR and CDR2 FQNEAQ (reference sequence). J lost 7 bases, V lost 4 bases, and 12 bases had no gene match. This CDR3 has 15 amino acids. The CDR3 is CASSSPGQRPFEAFF. In DNA form, the CDR3 reads TGTGCCAGCAGCTCCCCGGGACAGAGACCGTTTGAAGCTTTCTTT.

The chain joins TRBV2 to TRBJ1-5; a weak D match, TRBD1 (6 bases). V lost 3 bases to trimming and J lost 0 bases, with 12 bases between them. From germline, CDR1 is SNHLY and CDR2 FYNNEI. This CDR3 has 16 residues. The CDR3 region is CASSDTWTASNQPQHF. The DNA for the CDR3 is TGTGCCAGCAGTGATACATGGACAGCTAGCAATCAGCCCCAGCATTTT.

The CDR3 coding sequence is TGTGCCAGCAGTGGACAGGACAATCAGCCCCAGCATTTT. Translating it yields CASSGQDNQPQHF. V usage is TRBV2 and J usage is TRBJ1-5; weak D call: TRBD1 (6 bases). The V end lost 4 bases, the J end lost 3 bases, and 7 bases lay between the germline ends. The germline V gene has CDR1 SNHLY and CDR2 FYNNEI. This CDR3 is built from 13 residues.

There are a few counts of this clone. This chain joins TRBV2 and TRBJ1-2; D gene unclear. This CDR3 region has 14 residues. Trimming removed 8 bases from V and 4 bases from J, with 17 bases in between. Germline CDR1 reads SNHLY; CDR2 reads FYNNEI. For the CDR3, the DNA is TGTGCCAGCCGCCCCGTGGGAGGGAGCTATGGCTACACCTTC. This gives the protein CASRPVGGSYGYTF.

DNA for the CDR3: TGTGCCAGTTGGACAGAACTTAACTATGGCTACACCTTC. This encodes CASWTELNYGYTF. This chain joins TRBV28 and TRBJ1-2; the D gene is possibly TRBD1 (6 bases). Germline assignment: CDR1 MDHEN and CDR2 SYDVKM. The CDR3 runs to 13 residues. The germline V and J ends were trimmed by 9 bases and 1 base, with 12 bases remaining between them.

The chain employs TRBV11-3 and TRBJ2-3; D uncertain. Germline CDR1 reads SGHNT; CDR2 reads YENEEA. Trimming left V 5 bases short and J 5 bases short, with 14 bases between. CDR3 length equals 14 residues. The CDR3 region is CASSLGEAGDTQYF. The CDR3 nucleotides are TGTGCCAGCAGCCTAGGCGAGGCCGGAGATACGCAGTATTTT. Variable domain in full (rest from reference TRBV11-3 and TRBJ2-3): EAGVVQSPRYKIIEKKQPVAFWCNPISGHNTLYWYLQNLGQGPELLIRYENEEAVDDSQLPKDRFSAERLKGVDSTLKIQPAELGDSAVYLCASSLGEAGDTQYFGPGTRLTVL.

The V gene is TRBV5-8, the J gene TRBJ1-1; D gene unclear. The CDR3 has 13 residues. From germline, CDR1 is SGHTS and CDR2 YDEGEE. V gave up 0 bases and J gave up 5 bases, with 8 bases separating them. CDR3 in DNA: TGTGCCAGCAGCTTGGCCAGGTTGACTGAAGCTTTCTTT. This sequence encodes CASSLARLTEAFF.

This chain links TRBV4-1 with TRBJ1-5; the D is unclear. The V gene's germline CDR1 is MGHRA and CDR2 YSYEKL. The CDR3 runs 16 residues. The ends were cut back, 0 bases at V and 5 bases at J, with 14 bases in the middle. CDR3 loop: CASSQDPWTDDQPQHF. CDR3 DNA sequence: TGCGCCAGCAGCCAAGACCCATGGACTGACGATCAGCCCCAGCATTTT.

V is TRBV15 and J is TRBJ2-6; tentatively, D is TRBD2 (5 bases). V dropped 3 bases and J dropped 0 bases, with 15 bases sitting between them. Germline-derived CDR1 and CDR2 are LNHNV and YYDKDF (reference sequence). The CDR3 spans 18 residues. Here the CDR3 reads CATSRVGRPLSGANVLTF. As DNA, the CDR3 is TGTGCCACCAGCAGGGTAGGGAGACCTCTCTCTGGGGCCAACGTCCTGACTTTC.

The chain joins TRBV6-1 to TRBJ2-5; D is undetermined. Looked up from germline, CDR1 is MNHNS and CDR2 is SASEGT. The V end lost 1 base, the J end lost 4 bases, and 7 bases lay between the germline ends. The CDR3 is 13 residues long. In DNA, the CDR3 is TGTGCCAGCAGTGAAGTGGCTCTAGAGACCCAGTACTTC. Protein: CASSEVALETQYF.

This rearrangement joins TRBV4-1 to TRBJ1-6; D gene uncertain. Trimming removed 3 bases at V and 0 bases at J, with 21 bases between. The CDR3 extends over 20 amino acids. Looked up from germline, CDR1 is MGHRA and CDR2 is YSYEKL. Here the CDR3 reads CASSHPPEALLSSYNSPLHF. The CDR3 nucleotides are TGCGCCAGCAGCCACCCGCCAGAGGCCTTGCTGAGCTCCTATAATTCACCCCTCCACTTT.

The V call is TRBV18, the J call TRBJ2-7, with D uncertain. Trimming removed 1 base at V and 5 bases at J, with 6 bases between. Germline values: CDR1 KGHSH, CDR2 LQKENI. The CDR3 has 12 amino acids. CDR3 nucleotide sequence: TGTGCCAGCTCACCACAGCGCCACGAGCAGTACTTC. It encodes CASSPQRHEQYF. The whole variable domain, filled in from reference TRBV18 and TRBJ2-7, reads NAGVMQNPRHLVRRRGQEARLRCSPMKGHSHVYWYRQLPEEGLKFMVYLQKENIIDESGMPKERFSAEFPKEGPSILRIQQVVRGDSAAYFCASSPQRHEQYFGPGTRLTVT.

Concerning this clone: Sequence at one end of the junction differs from germline and may be a read error. The rearrangement joins TRBV7-9 to TRBJ2-1, with D maybe TRBD1 (7 bases). There are 16 residues in the CDR3. Germline CDR1 SEHNR, CDR2 FQNEAQ (reference sequence). CDR3 sequence reads: CSSSSPGGSAANEQFF. The CDR3 DNA reads as TGTTCCAGCAGCTCCCCAGGGGGGAGCGCTGCCAATGAGCAGTTCTTC.